Below are 10 T cell receptor beta chains sequenced from a single sample in a study of yellow fever vaccine responses in identical twins. MiXCR, run by TCRdb on the RT-PCR reads, gives a single entry per CDR3 protein. The data show 2,500 to 3,000 distinct CDR3 sequences, 85% to 90% seen once. The sample in question was T cells from blood (PBMCs), unsorted or a sorted subset (not recorded which), obtained before or after yellow fever vaccination (not recorded which). The source of these receptors is a female donor who received the yellow fever vaccine.

The chain recombines TRBV10-3 with TRBJ2-1; 9 nucleotides match TRBD2. Per the germline V gene, CDR1 is ENHRY and CDR2 is SYGVKD. This CDR3 has 17 residues. The V and J ends lost 3 bases and 2 bases, in that order; junction bases with no gene match: 8. CDR3 nucleotide sequence: TGTGCCATCAGTGAACGAGCGGGAGGTTTCACCTACAATGAGCAGTTCTTC. Amino acids: CAISERAGGFTYNEQFF.

CDR3 amino acids: CSVPRGGYGLTDTQYF. DNA for the CDR3: TGCAGCGTTCCCCGAGGCGGCTACGGCTTGACAGATACGCAGTATTTT. The rearrangement links TRBV29-1 to TRBJ2-3; no clear D gene. The CDR3 spans 16 residues. Germline V gene lookup returns CDR1 SQVTM and CDR2 ANQGSEA. Trimming took 5 bases from V and 3 from J, leaving 21 bases between them.

This clonotype was found once. The J gene is TRBJ2-3, the V gene TRBV18; TRBD2 agrees at 7 bases. The V and J ends lost 5 bases and 4 bases, in that order; junction bases with no gene match: 9. The CDR3 totals 15 residues. Germline V gives CDR1 KGHSH, CDR2 LQKENI. As DNA, the CDR3 is TGTGCCAGCTCAACCGGTCGCCTAGCGGCAGATACGCAGTATTTT. As protein: CASSTGRLAADTQYF. The full variable domain, rest sourced from reference TRBV18 and TRBJ2-3, is NAGVMQNPRHLVRRRGQEARLRCSPMKGHSHVYWYRQLPEEGLKFMVYLQKENIIDESGMPKERFSAEFPKEGPSILRIQQVVRGDSAAYFCASSTGRLAADTQYFGPGTRLTVL.

This rearrangement joins TRBV7-6 to TRBJ2-2; D possibly matches TRBD1 or TRBD2 (5 bases each). This CDR3 has 13 residues. Germline V gene sequence: CDR1 SGHVS, CDR2 FNYEAQ. V shed 4 bases and J shed 8 bases, with 11 bases lying between them. DNA of the CDR3: TGTGCCAGCAGCTCCCTGGGGGTTGGGGAGCTGTTTTTT. It yields the protein CASSSLGVGELFF.

The V call is TRBV29-1, the J call TRBJ2-5; possible D gene TRBD1, 6 bases. Germline values: CDR1 SQVTM, CDR2 ANQGSEA. V gave up 5 bases and J gave up 1 base, with 8 bases separating them. The CDR3 loop spans 12 amino acids. The CDR3 spells CSVSGAQETQYF. CDR3 sequence (DNA): TGCAGCGTTTCAGGGGCCCAAGAGACCCAGTACTTC.

This sequence joins TRBV11-1 and TRBJ1-2, with D tentatively TRBD1 (6 bases). V was pared by 0 bases and J by 7 bases, with 18 bases between. The CDR3 runs 16 residues. CDR1 and CDR2 (germline): SGHAT, FQDESV (reference sequence). CDR3: CASSLAGGQGNGGYTF. The CDR3, as DNA: TGTGCCAGCAGCTTAGCCGGTGGGCAGGGGAACGGTGGCTACACCTTC.

J is TRBJ2-5 and V is TRBV11-3, with 7 bases lining up with TRBD1. The junction had 4 bases not matched to a gene; V was cut back by 1 base and J by 2 bases. The CDR3 has 15 residues. From germline, CDR1 is SGHNT and CDR2 YENEEA. CDR3 in amino acids: CASSLVGQTQETQYF. The CDR3 DNA is TGTGCCAGCAGCTTAGTGGGACAGACTCAAGAGACCCAGTACTTC.

This clonotype occurred once. The J gene is TRBJ1-1, the V gene TRBV29-1; 8 nucleotides line up with TRBD1. Germline assignment: CDR1 SQVTM and CDR2 ANQGSEA. V shed 4 bases, J shed 4 bases, and the junction held 5 bases outside the gene matches. The CDR3 contains 13 residues. The CDR3 DNA is TGCAGCGTTGGGACAGGGTACATCACTGAAGCTTTCTTT. Its translation is CSVGTGYITEAFF.

V usage is TRBV23-1 and J usage is TRBJ1-6; D unresolved. TRBV23-1 is an ORF for which the function is uncertain. V shed 3 bases and J shed 4 bases, with 13 bases lying between them. The CDR3 consists of 16 residues. In DNA form, the CDR3 reads TGCGCCAGCAGTCATCCCACCGGGTCTTATAATTCACCCCTCCACTTT. This sequence encodes CASSHPTGSYNSPLHF.

The chain employs TRBV15 and TRBJ2-1; D remains ambiguous. Germline-derived CDR1 and CDR2 are LNHNV and YYDKDF (reference sequence). V lost 1 base and J 4 bases, leaving 11 bases between the germline ends. CDR3 length equals 15 residues. CDR3 sequence: CATSRVEWAYNEQFF. CDR3 sequence (DNA): TGTGCCACCAGCAGAGTTGAGTGGGCTTACAATGAGCAGTTCTTC.